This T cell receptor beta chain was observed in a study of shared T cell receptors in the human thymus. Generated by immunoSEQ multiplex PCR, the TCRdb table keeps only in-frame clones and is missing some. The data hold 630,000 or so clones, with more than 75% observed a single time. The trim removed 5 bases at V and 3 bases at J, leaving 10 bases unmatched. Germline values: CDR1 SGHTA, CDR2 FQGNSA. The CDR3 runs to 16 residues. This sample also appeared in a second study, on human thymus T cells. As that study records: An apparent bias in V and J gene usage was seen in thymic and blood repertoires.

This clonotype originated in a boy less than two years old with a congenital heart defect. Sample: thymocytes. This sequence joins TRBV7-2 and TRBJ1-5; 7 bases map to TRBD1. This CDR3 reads CASSGPPTGPNQPQHF. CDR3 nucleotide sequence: TGTGCCAGCAGCGGCCCACCGACAGGGCCCAATCAGCCCCAGCATTTT. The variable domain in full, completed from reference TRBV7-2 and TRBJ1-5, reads GAGVSQSPSNKVTEKGKDVELRCDPISGHTALYWYRQSLGQGLEFLIYFQGNSAPDKSGLPSDRFSAERTGGSVSTLTIQRTQQEDSAVYLCASSGPPTGPNQPQHFGDGTRLSIL.